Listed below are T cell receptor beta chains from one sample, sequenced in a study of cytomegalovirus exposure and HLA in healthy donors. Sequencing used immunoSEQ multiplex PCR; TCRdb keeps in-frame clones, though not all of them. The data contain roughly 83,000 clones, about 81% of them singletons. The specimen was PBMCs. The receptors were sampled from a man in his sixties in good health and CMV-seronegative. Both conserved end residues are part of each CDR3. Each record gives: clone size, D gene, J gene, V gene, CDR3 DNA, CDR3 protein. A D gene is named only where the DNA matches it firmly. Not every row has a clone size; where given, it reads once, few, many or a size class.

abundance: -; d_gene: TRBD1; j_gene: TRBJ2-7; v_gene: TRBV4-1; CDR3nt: TGCGCCAGCAGCCAAGATGGGACAGGGGGCTACGAGCAGTACTTC; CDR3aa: CASSQDGTGGYEQYF
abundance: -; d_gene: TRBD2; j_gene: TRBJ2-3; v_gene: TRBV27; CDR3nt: TGTGCCAGCAGTCCTCCGGGACTAGGGGCAGATACGCAGTATTTT; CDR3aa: CASSPPGLGADTQYF
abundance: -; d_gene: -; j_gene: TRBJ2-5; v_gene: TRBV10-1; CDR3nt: TGCGCCAGCAGTTCCGAGGTCGGGAAGACCCAGTACTTC; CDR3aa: CASSSEVGKTQYF
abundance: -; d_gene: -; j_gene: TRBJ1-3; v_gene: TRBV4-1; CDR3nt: TGCGCCAGCAGCCAAGATGCAAAAGTGGGCAGCTCCTCTGGAAACACCATATATTTT; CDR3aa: CASSQDAKVGSSSGNTIYF
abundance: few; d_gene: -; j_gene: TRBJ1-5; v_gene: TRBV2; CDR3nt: TGTGCCAGCAGTGAAGTACGGAATCAGCCCCAGCATTTT; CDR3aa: CASSEVRNQPQHF
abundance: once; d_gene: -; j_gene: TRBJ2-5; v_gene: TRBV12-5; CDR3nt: TGTGCTAGTGGTTTGGTAGCGGAGACCCAGTACTTC; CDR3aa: CASGLVAETQYF
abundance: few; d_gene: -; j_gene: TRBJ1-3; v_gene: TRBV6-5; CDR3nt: TGTGCCAGCAGTTACTCGAGGGATCTGAATACGAACACCATATATTTT; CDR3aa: CASSYSRDLNTNTIYF
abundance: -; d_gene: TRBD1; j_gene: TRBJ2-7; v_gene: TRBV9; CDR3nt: TGTGCCAGCAGCGTACTCGGACAGGGCGACGAGCAGTACTTC; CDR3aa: CASSVLGQGDEQYF
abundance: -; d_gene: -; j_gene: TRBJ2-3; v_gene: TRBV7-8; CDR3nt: TGTGCCAGCAGCTTTACAGGTCACACAGATACGCAGTATTTT; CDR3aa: CASSFTGHTDTQYF
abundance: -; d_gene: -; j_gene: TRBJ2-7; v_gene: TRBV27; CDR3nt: TGTGCCAGCAGCCCCCGGTCCGGCGAGCAGTACTTC; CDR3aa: CASSPRSGEQYF
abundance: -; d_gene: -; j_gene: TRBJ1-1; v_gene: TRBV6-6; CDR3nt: TGTGCCAGCAGCCGGGTGAACACTGAAGCTTTCTTT; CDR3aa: CASSRVNTEAFF
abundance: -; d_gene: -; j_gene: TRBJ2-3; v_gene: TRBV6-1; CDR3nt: TGTGCCAGCAGGAGGTGGTCCCCAGATACGCAGTATTTT; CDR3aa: CASRRWSPDTQYF
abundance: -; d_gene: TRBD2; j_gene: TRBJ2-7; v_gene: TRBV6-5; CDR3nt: TGTGCCAGCAGTACCGGGACTAGCTCCTTATACGAGCAGTACTTC; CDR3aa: CASSTGTSSLYEQYF
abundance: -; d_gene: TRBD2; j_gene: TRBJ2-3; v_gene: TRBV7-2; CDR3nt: TGTGCCAGCAGCTTAGGCAGCGGGGGCACAGATACGCAGTATTTT; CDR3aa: CASSLGSGGTDTQYF
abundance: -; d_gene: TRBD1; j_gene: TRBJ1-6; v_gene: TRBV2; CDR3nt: TGTGCCAGCAGTGACCATGCTGGGACAGGGATTCCACCCCTCCACTTT; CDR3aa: CASSDHAGTGIPPLHF
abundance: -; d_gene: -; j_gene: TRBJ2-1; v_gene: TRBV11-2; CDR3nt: TGTGCCAGCAGCCTCGGTGGTGCGGATGCAGGGGAGCAGTTCTTC; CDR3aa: CASSLGGADAGEQFF
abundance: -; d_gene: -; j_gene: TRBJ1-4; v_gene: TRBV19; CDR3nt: TGTGCCAGTAGTATAGTCGGAGAGGATGAAAAACTGTTTTTT; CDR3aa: CASSIVGEDEKLFF
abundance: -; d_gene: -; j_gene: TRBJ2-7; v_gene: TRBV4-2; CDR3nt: TGTGCCAGCAGCCAAGATCACCTCATAGCCGGTCACTCCTACGAGCAGTACTTC; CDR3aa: CASSQDHLIAGHSYEQYF
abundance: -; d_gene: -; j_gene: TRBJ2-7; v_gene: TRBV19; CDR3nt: TGTGCCTGTAGTATGAGGCTGCTTTCCTACGAGCAGTACTTC; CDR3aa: CACSMRLLSYEQYF
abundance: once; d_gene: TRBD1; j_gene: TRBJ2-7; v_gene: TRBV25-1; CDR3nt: TGTGCCAGCAGCCGGACAGGGAAGGACGAGCAGTACTTC; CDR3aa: CASSRTGKDEQYF
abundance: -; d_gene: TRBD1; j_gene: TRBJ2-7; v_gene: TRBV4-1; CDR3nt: TGCGCCAGCAGCCTCCGCGGGACAGGGACCTACGAGCAGTACTTC; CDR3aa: CASSLRGTGTYEQYF
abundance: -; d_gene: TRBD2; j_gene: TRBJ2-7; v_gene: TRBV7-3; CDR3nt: TGTGCCAGCAGCTTAACAGGGGAGGGCTCCTACGAGCAGTACTTC; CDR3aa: CASSLTGEGSYEQYF
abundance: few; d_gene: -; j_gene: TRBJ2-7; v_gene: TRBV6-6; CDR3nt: TGTGCCAGCAGCGAAGGGGAAAACCGGCCCTCTCAATACTTC; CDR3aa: CASSEGENRPSQYF
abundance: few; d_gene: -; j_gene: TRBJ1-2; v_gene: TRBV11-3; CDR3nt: TGTGCCAGCAGCTTAATCCCACAGAATGGCTACACCTTC; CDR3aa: CASSLIPQNGYTF
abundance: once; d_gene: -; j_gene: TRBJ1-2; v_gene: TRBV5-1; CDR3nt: TGCGCCAGCAGCCCCGGGGTAGCTAACTATGGCTACACCTTC; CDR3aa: CASSPGVANYGYTF
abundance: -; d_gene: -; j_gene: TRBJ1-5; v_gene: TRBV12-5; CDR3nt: TGTGCTAGTGGAAATACCGGGACACTTAGCAATCAGCCCCAGCATTTT; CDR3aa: CASGNTGTLSNQPQHF
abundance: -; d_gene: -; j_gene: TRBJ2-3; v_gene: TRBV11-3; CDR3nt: TGTGCCAGCAGCTTAGGGACTAGCACAGATACGCAGTATTTT; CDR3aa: CASSLGTSTDTQYF
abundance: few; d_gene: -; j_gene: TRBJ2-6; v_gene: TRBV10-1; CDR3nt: TGCGCCAGCGGGGCCTCTGGGGCCAACGTCCTGACTTTC; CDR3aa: CASGASGANVLTF
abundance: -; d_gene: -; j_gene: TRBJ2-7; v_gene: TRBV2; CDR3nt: TGTGCCAGCAACCGGCGCAGGGGCTACGAGCAGTACTTC; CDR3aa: CASNRRRGYEQYF
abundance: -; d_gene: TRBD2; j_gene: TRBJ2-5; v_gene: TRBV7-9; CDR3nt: TGTGCCAGCAGCCCCCTAGCGGGGGGATTCCAAGAGACCCAGTACTTC; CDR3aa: CASSPLAGGFQETQYF
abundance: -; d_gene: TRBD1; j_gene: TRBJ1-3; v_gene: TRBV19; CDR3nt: TGTGCCAGTAGACCGACAGGGGGCGACACCATATATTTT; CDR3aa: CASRPTGGDTIYF
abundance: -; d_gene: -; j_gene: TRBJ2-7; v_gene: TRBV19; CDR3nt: TGTGCCAGTAGTATAGATCCAGGGACTTACGAGCAGTACTTC; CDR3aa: CASSIDPGTYEQYF
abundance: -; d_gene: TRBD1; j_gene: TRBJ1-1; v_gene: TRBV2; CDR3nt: TGTGCCAGCAGAGGACAGGGGGCAAGCACTGAAGCTTTCTTT; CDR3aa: CASRGQGASTEAFF
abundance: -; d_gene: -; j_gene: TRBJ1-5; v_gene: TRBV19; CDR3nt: TGTGCCAGTAGTTTTGGGGCCAGGGGCAATCAGCCCCAGCATTTT; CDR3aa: CASSFGARGNQPQHF
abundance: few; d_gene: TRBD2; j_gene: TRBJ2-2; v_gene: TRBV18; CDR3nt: TGTGCCAGCTCACCGTCCCCGGGGGGACTAGCGGAGCTCGCGAACACCGGGGAGCTGTTTTTT; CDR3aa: CASSPSPGGLAELANTGELFF
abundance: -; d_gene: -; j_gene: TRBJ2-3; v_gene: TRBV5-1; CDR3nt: TGCGCCAGCAGCGTCGTCGGGGGAACCACAGATACGCAGTATTTT; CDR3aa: CASSVVGGTTDTQYF
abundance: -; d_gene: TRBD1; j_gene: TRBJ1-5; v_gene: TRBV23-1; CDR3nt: TGCGCCAGCAGTCAAACCGCCAGGACAGGGGGAAGGCAGCCCCAGCATTTT; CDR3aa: CASSQTARTGGRQPQHF
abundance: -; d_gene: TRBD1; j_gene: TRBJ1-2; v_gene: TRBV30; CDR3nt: TGTACTCTATCCCGGGACAGACCTGGCGGCTACACCTTC; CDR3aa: CTLSRDRPGGYTF
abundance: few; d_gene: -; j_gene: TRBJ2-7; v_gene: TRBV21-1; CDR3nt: TGTGCCAGCAAATGGGAACGGGGGGGCCTTTACGAGCAGTACTTC; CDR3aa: CASKWERGGLYEQYF
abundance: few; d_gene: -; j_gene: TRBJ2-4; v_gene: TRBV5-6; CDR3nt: TGTGCCAGCAGCTTGGTCCGGGGGATGGAAAACATTCAGTACTTC; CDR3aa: CASSLVRGMENIQYF
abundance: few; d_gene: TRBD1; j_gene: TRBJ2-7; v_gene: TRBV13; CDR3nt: TGTGCCAGCAGCTCCGGGACAGGAGAGTACGAGCAGTACTTC; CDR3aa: CASSSGTGEYEQYF
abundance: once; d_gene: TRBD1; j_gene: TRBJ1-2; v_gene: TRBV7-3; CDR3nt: TGTGCCAGCAGCTTAAACGCAGGGGGCGTTGGCTACACCTTC; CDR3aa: CASSLNAGGVGYTF
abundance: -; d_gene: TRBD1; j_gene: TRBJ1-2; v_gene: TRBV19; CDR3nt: TGTGCCAGTAGTTCGGACAGGGAGGGAATCTACACCTTC; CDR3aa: CASSSDREGIYTF
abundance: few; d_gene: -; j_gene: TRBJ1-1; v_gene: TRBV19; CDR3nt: TGTGCCAGTACCAAGGGACGGGAGAGGACTGAAGCTTTCTTT; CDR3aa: CASTKGRERTEAFF
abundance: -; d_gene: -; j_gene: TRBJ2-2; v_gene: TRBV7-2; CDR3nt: TGTGCCAGCAGCGCATGGACAGCCGACACCGGGGAGCTGTTTTTT; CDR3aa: CASSAWTADTGELFF
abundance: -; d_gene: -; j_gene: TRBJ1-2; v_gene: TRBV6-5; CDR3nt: TGTGCCAGCAGGGAACAGGGAAACAAGTATGGCTACACCTTC; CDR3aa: CASREQGNKYGYTF
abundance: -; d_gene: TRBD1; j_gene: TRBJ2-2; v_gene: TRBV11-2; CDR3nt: TGTGCCAGCAGATCGCGACAGGGGGCAGGGACCGGGGAGCTGTTTTTT; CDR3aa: CASRSRQGAGTGELFF
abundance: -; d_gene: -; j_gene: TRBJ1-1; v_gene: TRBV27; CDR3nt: TGTGCCAGCAGTCTCCGGACGGGGATGAACACTGAAGCTTTCTTT; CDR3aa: CASSLRTGMNTEAFF
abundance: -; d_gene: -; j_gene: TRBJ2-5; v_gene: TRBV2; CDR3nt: TGTGCCAGCACTTTCGGGGAGACCCAGTACTTC; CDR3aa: CASTFGETQYF
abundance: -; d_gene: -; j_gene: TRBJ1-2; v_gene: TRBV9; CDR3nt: TGTGCCAGCAGCCCGTCTGTAGGGGCTAACTATGGCTACACCTTC; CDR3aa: CASSPSVGANYGYTF
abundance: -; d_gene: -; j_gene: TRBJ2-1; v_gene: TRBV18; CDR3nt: TGTGCCAGCTCACCGGGGGGGGCACCCTACAATGAGCAGTTCTTC; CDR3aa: CASSPGGAPYNEQFF
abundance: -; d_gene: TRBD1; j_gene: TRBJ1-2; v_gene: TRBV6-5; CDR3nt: TGTGCCAGCAGCCAGACAGGGCGAGGGGGCTACACCTTC; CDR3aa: CASSQTGRGGYTF
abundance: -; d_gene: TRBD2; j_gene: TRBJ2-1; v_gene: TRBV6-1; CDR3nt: TGTGCCAGCACCCCGTCGGGGGGGGATAATGAGCAGTTCTTC; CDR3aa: CASTPSGGDNEQFF
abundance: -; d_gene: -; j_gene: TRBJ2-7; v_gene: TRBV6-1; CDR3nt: TGTGCCAGCAGCACTCGGGACACCGCGTACTTC; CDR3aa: CASSTRDTAYF
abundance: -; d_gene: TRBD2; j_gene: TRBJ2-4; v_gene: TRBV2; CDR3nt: TGTGCCAGCAGCGTCATGGGGGGGTCTAAGGGAAACATTCAGTACTTC; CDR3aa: CASSVMGGSKGNIQYF
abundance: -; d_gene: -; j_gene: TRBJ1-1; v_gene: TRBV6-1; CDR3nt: TGTGCCAGCAGTGACAGGGGGAACACTGAAGCTTTCTTT; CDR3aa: CASSDRGNTEAFF
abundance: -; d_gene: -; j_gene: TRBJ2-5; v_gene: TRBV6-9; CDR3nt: TGTGCCAGCAGTAAAACTAGGTTGGAGACCCAGTACTTC; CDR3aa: CASSKTRLETQYF
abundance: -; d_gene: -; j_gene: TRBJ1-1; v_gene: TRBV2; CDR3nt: TGTGCCAGCAGTGACGATGCCAGATCTGAAGCTTTCTTT; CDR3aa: CASSDDARSEAFF
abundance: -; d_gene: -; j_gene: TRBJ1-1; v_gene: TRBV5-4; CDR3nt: TGTGCCAGCAGCTTCGGCCGGGGTGAAGCTTTCTTT; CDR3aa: CASSFGRGEAFF